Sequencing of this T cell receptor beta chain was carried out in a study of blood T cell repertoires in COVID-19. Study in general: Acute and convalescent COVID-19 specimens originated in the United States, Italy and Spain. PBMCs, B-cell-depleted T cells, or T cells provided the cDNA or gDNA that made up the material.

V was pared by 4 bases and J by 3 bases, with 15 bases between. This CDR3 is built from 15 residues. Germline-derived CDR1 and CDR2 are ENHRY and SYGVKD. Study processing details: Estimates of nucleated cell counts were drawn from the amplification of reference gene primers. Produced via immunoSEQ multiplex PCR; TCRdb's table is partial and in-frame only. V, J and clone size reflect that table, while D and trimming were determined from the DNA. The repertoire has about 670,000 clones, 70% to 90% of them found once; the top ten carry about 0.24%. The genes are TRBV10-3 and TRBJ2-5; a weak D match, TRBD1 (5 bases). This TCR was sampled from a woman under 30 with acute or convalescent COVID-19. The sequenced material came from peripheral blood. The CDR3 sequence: CAISGQGKGEETQYF. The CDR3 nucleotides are TGTGCCATCAGTGGCCAGGGTAAGGGCGAAGAGACCCAGTACTTC.